The clone carrying this T cell receptor (beta chain) was seen a few times. These data are taken from a study of blood T cell repertoires in COVID-19. Germline CDR1 LGHDT, CDR2 YNNKEL (reference sequence). The junction had 8 bases not matched to a gene; V was cut back by 4 bases and J by 9 bases. The length of the CDR3 is 14 residues. The repertoire was sequenced with immunoSEQ multiplex PCR; TCRdb's copy has only in-frame clones and lacks some. The data show 150,000 to 200,000 clones, under 85% seen once. The genes are TRBV3-1 (or the pseudogene TRBV3-2) and TRBJ1-5; 8 positions agree with TRBD1. The sample comprised peripheral blood. This receptor was identified in a woman aged 80 or over with acute or convalescent COVID-19. CDR3 nucleotides: TGTGCCAGCAGCCCCGGACAGGGAGTGCGGCCCCAGCATTTT. Translation: CASSPGQGVRPQHF.